This TCR beta chain was observed in a study of blood T cell repertoires in COVID-19 (dated by TCRdb to the early 2020s). Regarding the study in general: Collaborator samples came from the United States, Italy and Spain and covered acute and convalescent phases of COVID-19. The prospective study material was composed of cDNA or gDNA derived from T cells, B-cell-depleted T cells, or PBMCs. Subjects who had been exposed to COVID-19, were actively infected with it, or had recovered from it provided the deeply sampled blood TCRbeta repertoires that made up the dataset. The repertoires were released in a freely available public database intended as a resource for research on the immune response to SARS-CoV-2. Samples came from the ongoing ImmuneRACE study (first 160 participants) plus 1,254 subjects from 6 global collaborators. The sample metadata nearly always contained a de-identified subject ID, COVID-19 status, age in years and sex. HLA class I and class II types, where available, came from metadata supplied by the sample provider rather than from assay-based typing.

TCRbeta CDR3 regions were amplified from genomic DNA using the immunoSEQ Assay, a bias-controlled multiplex PCR. On the study's bioinformatics: Within the assay, amplification of reference gene primers was used to estimate how many nucleated cells each sample contained. To quantify the absolute abundance of each unique TCRbeta CDR3 rearrangement, sequence reads were collapsed and filtered. For each sample, productive Simpson clonality was calculated as the square root of Simpson's diversity index across productive rearrangements. TCRdb stores this immuneACCESS table with in-frame sequences only. Part of the clones is absent; in the studies checked, under half of the shortfall reflects unresolved V genes, and no reason is known for the rest. The D gene and trimming were derived from the DNA, and the V and J assignments and clone size from that table. This sample comprises hundreds of thousands of clones, more than 85% of them detected only once. Clones ranked in the top ten supply about 1.5% of the sample.

On the study overall, not on this receptor specifically: Clinical and demographic metadata were provided uncurated, with the amount varying by source and participant.

The CDR3 runs 15 amino acids, cysteine and phenylalanine included. Just CDR3 DNA is preserved here, 45 bases in frame from base 1. V is reduced by 0 bases and J by 10 bases, leaving a spacing of 15 bases between them. CDR1 and CDR2 were assigned from the germline V gene as LGHNA and YNFKEQ. As to this clone: Its recognized antigen is unknown. Base qualities were left out, and no much larger clone turns up one base away.

Participants in the prospective study were enrolled through a virtual design, were aged roughly 18 to 100 years, and lived in roughly 24 United States geographic areas. In the prospective study, participants were assigned to cohorts based on the clinical history participants reported in a screening survey and a study questionnaire. Recovered participants in ImmuneRACE Cohort 3 were defined by two consecutive negative NP/OP PCR tests, clearance by a healthcare professional, or resolution of symptoms. In the prospective study, mobile phlebotomists collected whole blood, serum and a nasopharyngeal or oropharyngeal swab from each participant. Participants in the prospective study had the option to provide additional blood draws and questionnaires over a roughly 2-month period. Before DNA extraction, blood samples from the prospective study were shipped at room temperature or frozen.

This clonotype originated in a woman aged 45-65 years who had recovered from COVID-19. The specimen was PBMCs or T cells enriched from blood (not recorded which). The sequence links TRBV4-2 to TRBJ1-4, with TRBD1 as a weak D call on 5 bases. The DNA reads TGTGCCAGCAGCCAAGAGGAGGGCCAGGGAACAAAACTGTTTTTT. It translates as CASSQEEGQGTKLFF.